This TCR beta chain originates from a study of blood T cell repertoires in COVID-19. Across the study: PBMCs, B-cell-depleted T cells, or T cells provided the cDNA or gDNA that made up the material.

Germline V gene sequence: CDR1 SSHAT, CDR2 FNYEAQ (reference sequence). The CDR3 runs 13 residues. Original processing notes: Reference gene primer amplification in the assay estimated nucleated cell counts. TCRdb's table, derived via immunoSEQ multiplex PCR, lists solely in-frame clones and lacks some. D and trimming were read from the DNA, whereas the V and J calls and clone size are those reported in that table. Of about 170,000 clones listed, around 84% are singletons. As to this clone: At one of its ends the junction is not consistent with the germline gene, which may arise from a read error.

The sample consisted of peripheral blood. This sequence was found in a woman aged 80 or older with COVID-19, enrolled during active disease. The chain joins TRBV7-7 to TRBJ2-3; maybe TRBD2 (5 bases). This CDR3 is CASSLANGDTQYF. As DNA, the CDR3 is TGTGCTAGCAGCTTAGCGAACGGGGATACGCAGTATTTT.